This T cell receptor beta chain was documented in a study of cytomegalovirus exposure and HLA in healthy donors. About the research overall: Membership in the Caucasian-associated ancestry cluster was found for 81% of approximately 380 genotyped donors.

The PCR ran on 60 Vbeta and 13 Jbeta primers. Here immunoSEQ multiplex PCR was the method, and the copy in TCRdb shows in-frame clones only, minus some. The data contain under 65,000 clones, 82% of them singletons. The CDR3 consists of 19 residues. This receptor was identified in a young woman in good health and CMV-seronegative. Sequencing was done on a sample of PBMCs. The rearrangement uses TRBV1 and TRBJ2-7; the tabulated D call, TRBD2, remains unverified against the DNA. TRBV1 is a documented pseudogene. CDR3 sequence: CTSSQVSVGEIRENYEQYF. For the CDR3, the DNA is TGCACCAGCAGCCAAGTTAGCGTGGGCGAGATACGGGAAAACTACGAGCAGTACTTC.